The rows below give T cell receptor beta chains drawn from one sample of a study of radiotherapy plus CTLA-4 blockade in lung cancer. Only in-frame clones appear in the TCRdb table, and some are missing; sequencing was by immunoSEQ multiplex PCR. This table has about 39,000 clones, about four fifths appearing once. The sample here was peripheral blood, taken from a patient treated with radiotherapy plus ipilimumab. Receptors originate from a human donor with non-small cell lung cancer that progressed on radiotherapy plus ipilimumab. Both conserved end residues are part of each CDR3. D genes are given only for firm matches. Not every row has a clone size; where given, it reads once, few, many or a size class.

D gene,clone size,J gene,V gene,CDR3 DNA,CDR3 protein
.,.,TRBJ2-1,TRBV9,TGTGCCAGCAGCGTAGATCTGGGGGCCGCCTACAATGAGCAGTTCTTC,CASSVDLGAAYNEQFF
TRBD1,.,TRBJ1-2,TRBV18,TGTGCCAGCTCACCGGCCGGTAGGACAGGAGGCCCTAACTATGGCTACACCTTC,CASSPAGRTGGPNYGYTF
.,few,TRBJ1-5,TRBV6-1,TGTGCCAGCACCGGTCAGGGGAATCAGCCCCAGCATTTT,CASTGQGNQPQHF
TRBD2,.,TRBJ2-1,TRBV7-2,TGTGCCAGCAGCCGGACTAGCACGTACAATGAGCAGTTCTTC,CASSRTSTYNEQFF
.,.,TRBJ1-2,TRBV6-5,TGTGCCAGCAGTTACTCCCCAAGTCAAGGGGGTGGCTACACCTTC,CASSYSPSQGGGYTF
.,.,TRBJ2-7,TRBV5-1,TGCGCCAGCAGCCCCGGCCAGGGGGGTACAGTACACGAGCAGTACTTC,CASSPGQGGTVHEQYF
.,.,TRBJ2-7,TRBV21-1,TGTGCCAGCACCTTCGATGACAGGGGGTTTTACGAGCAGTACTTC,CASTFDDRGFYEQYF
.,once,TRBJ1-5,TRBV7-8,TGTGCCAGCAGCTTAGTGGCCACAGGGAACGGACAGCCCCAGCATTTT,CASSLVATGNGQPQHF
TRBD1,.,TRBJ1-2,TRBV7-2,TGTGCCAGCAGCCTCAGGACAGGCGATATCTATGGCTACACCTTC,CASSLRTGDIYGYTF
TRBD1,.,TRBJ1-5,TRBV6-5,TGTGCCAGCAGTTACTCCACAGGGGGCGGTCAGCCCCAGCATTTT,CASSYSTGGGQPQHF
TRBD2,.,TRBJ2-5,TRBV5-4,TGTGCCAGCAGCACCCGACTAGCGGGGCAAGAGACCCAGTACTTC,CASSTRLAGQETQYF
.,.,TRBJ2-2,TRBV9,TGTGCCAGCAGCCTTAACACCGGGGAGCTGTTTTTT,CASSLNTGELFF
TRBD1,.,TRBJ1-2,TRBV6-5,TGTGCCAGCAGTTACTCGGGACAGGTTGACTATGGCTACACCTTC,CASSYSGQVDYGYTF
TRBD2,.,TRBJ2-1,TRBV9,TGTGCCAGCAGCCCCACAGGTCTAGCGGGGGTAACTAATGAGCAGTTCTTC,CASSPTGLAGVTNEQFF
.,.,TRBJ2-5,TRBV18,TGTGCCAGCACCTCCGAGGGAAGAAGGGAAGAGACCCAGTACTTC,CASTSEGRREETQYF
.,few,TRBJ1-5,TRBV5-6,TGTGCCAGCAGCTTTTACGGGTTACTTCAGCCCCAGCATTTT,CASSFYGLLQPQHF
.,.,TRBJ1-5,TRBV2,TGTGCCAGCAAAGGACAGAATAGCAATCAGCCCCAGCATTTT,CASKGQNSNQPQHF
TRBD1,.,TRBJ2-7,TRBV18,TGTGCCAGCTCACCACGACAGGGGGCGGACGAGCAGTACTTC,CASSPRQGADEQYF
TRBD1,.,TRBJ2-5,TRBV2,TGTGCCAGCAGTGATCTCCCCCTTGACAGGGGGGGTCAAGAGACCCAGTACTTC,CASSDLPLDRGGQETQYF
TRBD2,medium-sized,TRBJ2-7,TRBV5-1,TGCGCCAGCAGGCAAACTGCTAGCGGGGGGAACGCCTACGAGCAGTACTTC,CASRQTASGGNAYEQYF
.,.,TRBJ1-5,TRBV27,TGTGCCACCAAGGCGGGGATAATTAGCAATCAGCCCCAGCATTTT,CATKAGIISNQPQHF
.,.,TRBJ1-1,TRBV7-3,TGTGCCAGCGGACCAGGAGGATCCTTTCGGGGCACTGAAGCTTTCTTT,CASGPGGSFRGTEAFF
.,once,TRBJ2-3,TRBV18,TGTGCCAGCTCGTCCCTGTGGGCTACTAGCACAGATACGCAGTATTTT,CASSSLWATSTDTQYF
TRBD2,.,TRBJ2-5,TRBV2,TGTGCCAGCAACTTGAGAGTTCCTAGCGGGGGACAAGAGACCCAGTACTTC,CASNLRVPSGGQETQYF
.,.,TRBJ1-4,TRBV15,TGTGCCACCAGCAGGGAGGGGTCGGGGGATGAAAAACTGTTTTTT,CATSREGSGDEKLFF
.,once,TRBJ1-6,TRBV4-3,TGCGCCAGCAGCCAAGATCAGTATGGAGGAATTAATTCACCCCTCCACTTT,CASSQDQYGGINSPLHF
TRBD2,.,TRBJ2-5,TRBV7-2,TGTGCCAGCAGCACTCAGCGGGGGGGGACCCAAGGGACCCAGTACTTC,CASSTQRGGTQGTQYF
TRBD2,.,TRBJ2-7,TRBV13,TGTGCCAGCAGCTTGGGGACTAGCTCCCACGAGCAGTACTTC,CASSLGTSSHEQYF
.,few,TRBJ2-2,TRBV7-9,TGTGCCAGCAGCCACCCTCTAGCCGGGGACACCGGGGAGCTGTTTTTT,CASSHPLAGDTGELFF
.,.,TRBJ1-3,TRBV2,TGTGCCAGCAGTGTCATACAAGGGGGAGCGGGAAACACCATATATTTT,CASSVIQGGAGNTIYF
.,few,TRBJ2-7,TRBV10-3,TGTGCCATCAGTTCCGGGACTCCGACCTACGAGCAGTACTTC,CAISSGTPTYEQYF
TRBD2,.,TRBJ2-1,TRBV11-2,TGTGCCAGCAGCGTTACTAGCGGGGGTGGCACCTACAATGAGCAGTTCTTC,CASSVTSGGGTYNEQFF
.,.,TRBJ1-2,TRBV2,TGTGCCAGCACACAGACAGGCCTTTCTAGGTGGGGCTACACCTTC,CASTQTGLSRWGYTF
.,.,TRBJ1-6,TRBV21-1,TGTGCCAGCAGCAAAAGTACAGGTGAGAATTCACCCCTCCACTTT,CASSKSTGENSPLHF
.,.,TRBJ1-2,TRBV6-5,TGTGCCAGCAGAACGGACATGCAAAGGGGCTATGGCTACACCTTC,CASRTDMQRGYGYTF
TRBD2,.,TRBJ2-5,TRBV4-2,TGTGCCAGCAGCCAAGAAGTCGGGCGGGGGGCGGAGACCCAGTACTTC,CASSQEVGRGAETQYF
TRBD1,.,TRBJ2-7,TRBV5-1,TGCGCCAGCAGCTTGGGGCAGGGGGTAGCCGAGCAGTACTTC,CASSLGQGVAEQYF
.,.,TRBJ1-1,TRBV7-9,TGTGCCAGCAGCAAAGGAGGGATGAACACTGAAGCTTTCTTT,CASSKGGMNTEAFF
TRBD1,.,TRBJ1-1,TRBV6-6,TGTGCCAGCAGGGGGAGCAGGGGGAGGTACACTGAAGCTTTCTTT,CASRGSRGRYTEAFF
.,.,TRBJ2-1,TRBV5-1,TGCGCCAGCAGGGCCCTTGGGGAGTACAATGAGCAGTTCTTC,CASRALGEYNEQFF